This T cell receptor (beta chain) was obtained from a study of CD8 T cells in ankylosing spondylitis. Study-wide points: In synovial fluid and blood from reactive arthritis, some motif variants were previously reported.

In its sample, this clonotype was seen many times. Its antigen is unknown. V lost 0 bases and J 2 bases, leaving 8 bases between the germline ends. Germline assignment: CDR1 SGDLS and CDR2 YYNGEE. The CDR3 spans 14 residues. A quantitative 5'-RACE method, one with molecular barcodes, was used to make TCR beta libraries. TCRdb reprocessed the 5' RACE reads with MiXCR, giving one entry per CDR3 protein. The sample has around 42,000 distinct CDR3 sequences, less than 3% seen once. The chain employs TRBV9 and TRBJ2-5, with D unclear. The clonotype comes from a male donor with ankylosing spondylitis or in good health (not recorded which). What was sequenced was blood, either unsorted or a sorted T cell fraction (not recorded which). The CDR3 is CASSVGAQQETQYF. Here the CDR3 DNA reads TGTGCCAGCAGCGTAGGGGCACAACAAGAGACCCAGTACTTC.